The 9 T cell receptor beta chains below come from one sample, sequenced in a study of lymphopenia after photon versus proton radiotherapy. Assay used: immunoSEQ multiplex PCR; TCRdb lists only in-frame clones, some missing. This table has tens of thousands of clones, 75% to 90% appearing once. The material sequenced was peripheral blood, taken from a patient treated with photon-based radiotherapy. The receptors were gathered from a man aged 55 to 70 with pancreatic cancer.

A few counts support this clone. CDR3 sequence reads: CAWSVQEMEPQHF. In DNA, the CDR3 is TGTGCCTGGAGTGTACAGGAGATGGAGCCCCAGCATTTT. J is TRBJ1-5 and V is TRBV30, with D tentatively TRBD1 (5 bases). Germline-derived CDR1 and CDR2 are GTSNPN and SVGIG (reference sequence). The CDR3 has 13 amino acids. V lost 0 bases and J lost 8, with 11 bases in between. Filled out from reference TRBV30 and TRBJ1-5, the complete variable domain reads SQTIHQWPATLVQPVGSPLSLECTVEGTSNPNLYWYRQAAGRGLQLLFYSVGIGQISSEVPQNLSASRPQDRQFILSSKKLLLSDSGFYLCAWSVQEMEPQHFGDGTRLSIL.

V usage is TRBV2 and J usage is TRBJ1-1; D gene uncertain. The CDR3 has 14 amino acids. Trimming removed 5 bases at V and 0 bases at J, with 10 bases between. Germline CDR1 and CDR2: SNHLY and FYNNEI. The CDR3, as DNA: TGTGCCAGCAGTCGACAAATATTGAACACTGAAGCTTTCTTT. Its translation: CASSRQILNTEAFF.

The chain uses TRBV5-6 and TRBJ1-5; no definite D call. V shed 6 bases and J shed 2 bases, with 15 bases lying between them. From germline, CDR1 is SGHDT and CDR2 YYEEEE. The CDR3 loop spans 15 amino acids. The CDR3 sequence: CASTIGSGGNQPQHF. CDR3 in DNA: TGTGCCAGCACCATTGGCAGTGGAGGCAATCAGCCCCAGCATTTT.

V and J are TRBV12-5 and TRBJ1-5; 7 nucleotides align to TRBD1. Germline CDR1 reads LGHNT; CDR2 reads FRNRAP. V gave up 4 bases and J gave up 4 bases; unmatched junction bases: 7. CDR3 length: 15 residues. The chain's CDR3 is CASGSSGTVNQPQHF. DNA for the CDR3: TGTGCTAGTGGTTCAAGCGGGACAGTTAATCAGCCCCAGCATTTT.

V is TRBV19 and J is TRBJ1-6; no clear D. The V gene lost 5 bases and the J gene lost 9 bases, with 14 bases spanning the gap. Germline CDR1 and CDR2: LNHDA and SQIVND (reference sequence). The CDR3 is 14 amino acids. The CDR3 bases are TGTGCCAGTAGTGCGGCCATGGTCGGTTCACCCCTCCACTTT. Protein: CASSAAMVGSPLHF.

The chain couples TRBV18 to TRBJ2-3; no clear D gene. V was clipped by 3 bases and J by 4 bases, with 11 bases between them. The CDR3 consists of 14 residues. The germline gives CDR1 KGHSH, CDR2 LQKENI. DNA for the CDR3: TGTGCCAGCTCACCGAGTATGAGTCCAGATACGCAGTATTTT. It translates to CASSPSMSPDTQYF.

The CDR3 sequence: CASSSVPGGPRLIMNTEAFF. The CDR3 bases are TGCGCCAGCAGCTCCGTGCCCGGGGGCCCCCGTCTCATCATGAACACTGAAGCTTTCTTT. The chain combines TRBV5-1 with TRBJ1-1; TRBD1 is a possible D gene (6 bases). Trimming took 3 bases from V and 0 from J, leaving 27 bases between them. CDR1 SGHRS and CDR2 YFSETQ come from the germline V gene. The CDR3 spans 20 residues.

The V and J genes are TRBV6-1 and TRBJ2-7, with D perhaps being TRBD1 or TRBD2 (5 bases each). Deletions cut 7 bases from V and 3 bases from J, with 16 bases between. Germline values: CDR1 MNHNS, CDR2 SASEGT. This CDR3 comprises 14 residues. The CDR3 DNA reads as TGTGCCAGCAACCTGGGACCGACAGTCTACGAGCAGTACTTC. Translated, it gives CASNLGPTVYEQYF.

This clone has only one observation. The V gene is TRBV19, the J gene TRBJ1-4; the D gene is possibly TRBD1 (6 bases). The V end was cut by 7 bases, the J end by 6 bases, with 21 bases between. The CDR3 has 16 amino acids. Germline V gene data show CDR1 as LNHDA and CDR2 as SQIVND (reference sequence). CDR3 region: CASTPRGWGQDEKLFF. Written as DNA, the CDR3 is TGTGCCAGTACACCTCGTGGTTGGGGGCAGGATGAAAAACTGTTTTTT.